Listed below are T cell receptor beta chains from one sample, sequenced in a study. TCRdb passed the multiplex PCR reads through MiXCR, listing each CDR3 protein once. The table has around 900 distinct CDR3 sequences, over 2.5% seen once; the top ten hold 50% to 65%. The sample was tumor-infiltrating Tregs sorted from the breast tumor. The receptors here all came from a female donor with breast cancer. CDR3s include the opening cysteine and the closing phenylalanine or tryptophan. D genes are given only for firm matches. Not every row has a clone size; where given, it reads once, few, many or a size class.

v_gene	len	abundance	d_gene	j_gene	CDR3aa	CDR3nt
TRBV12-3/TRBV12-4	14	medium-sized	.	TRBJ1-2	CASSPQQSNYGYTF	TGTGCCAGCAGTCCGCAACAGTCAAACTATGGCTACACCTTC
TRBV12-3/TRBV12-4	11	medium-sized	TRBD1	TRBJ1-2	CASNRGYGYTF	TGTGCCAGCAACAGGGGCTATGGCTACACCTTC
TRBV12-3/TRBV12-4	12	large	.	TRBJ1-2	CASSFGDYGYTF	TGTGCCAGCAGTTTTGGGGACTATGGCTACACCTTC
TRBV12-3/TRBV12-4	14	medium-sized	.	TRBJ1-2	CASSLAVLQGGYTF	TGTGCCAGCAGTTTAGCAGTCCTCCAAGGAGGCTACACCTTC
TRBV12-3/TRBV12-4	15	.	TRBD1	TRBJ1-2	CASSRRDRGNYGYTF	TGTGCCAGCAGTCGGCGGGACAGAGGGAACTATGGCTACACCTTC
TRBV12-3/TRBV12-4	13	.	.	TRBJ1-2	CASSPSDSYGYTF	TGTGCCAGCAGTCCCTCAGATAGCTATGGCTACACCTTC
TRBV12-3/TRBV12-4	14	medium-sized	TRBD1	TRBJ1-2	CASSLYRGNYGYTF	TGTGCCAGCAGTTTATACAGGGGAAACTATGGCTACACCTTC
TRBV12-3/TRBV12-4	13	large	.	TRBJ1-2	CASSPSAGLGYTF	TGTGCCAGCAGTCCATCTGCAGGGTTGGGCTACACCTTC
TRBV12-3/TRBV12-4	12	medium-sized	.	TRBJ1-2	CASIMVNYGYTF	TGTGCCAGCATTATGGTGAACTATGGCTACACCTTC
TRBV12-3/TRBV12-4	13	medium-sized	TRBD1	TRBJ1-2	CASSRQGLGGYTF	TGTGCCAGCAGTCGACAGGGGCTTGGTGGCTACACCTTC
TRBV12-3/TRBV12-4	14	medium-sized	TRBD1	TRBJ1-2	CASSRQGLGYGYTF	TGTGCCAGCAGTAGACAGGGACTAGGCTATGGCTACACCTTC
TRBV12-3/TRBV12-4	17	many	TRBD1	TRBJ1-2	CASSSWTGRGQNYGYTF	TGTGCCAGCAGTTCATGGACAGGGAGAGGACAGAACTATGGCTACACCTTC
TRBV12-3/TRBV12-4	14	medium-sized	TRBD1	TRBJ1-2	CASSQGQRLGGYTF	TGTGCCAGCAGTCAGGGACAGAGACTTGGAGGCTACACCTTC
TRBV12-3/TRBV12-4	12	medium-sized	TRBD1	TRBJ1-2	CASTARTGSYTF	TGTGCCAGCACCGCCAGGACAGGTTCTTACACCTTC
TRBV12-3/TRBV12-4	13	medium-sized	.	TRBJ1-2	CASSLAGNYGYTF	TGTGCCAGCAGTTTGGCAGGGAACTATGGCTACACCTTC
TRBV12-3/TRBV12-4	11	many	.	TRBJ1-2	CASGENYGYTF	TGTGCCAGCGGGGAGAACTATGGCTACACCTTC
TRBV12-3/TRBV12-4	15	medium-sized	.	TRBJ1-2	CASSPRGRNNYGYTF	TGTGCCAGCAGTCCGAGGGGCCGGAATAACTATGGCTACACCTTC
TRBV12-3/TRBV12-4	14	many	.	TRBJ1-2	CASSSTGSNYGYTF	TGTGCCAGCAGTTCCACAGGGTCTAACTATGGCTACACCTTC
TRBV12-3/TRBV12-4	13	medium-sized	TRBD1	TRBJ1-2	CASSWTGRGGYTF	TGTGCCAGCAGCTGGACAGGAAGGGGAGGCTACACCTTC
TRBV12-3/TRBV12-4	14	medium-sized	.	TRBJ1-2	CASRPTGEVYGYTF	TGTGCCAGCAGGCCCACTGGAGAAGTCTATGGCTACACCTTC
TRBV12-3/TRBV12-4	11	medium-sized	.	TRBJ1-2	CASSLTFGYTF	TGTGCCAGCAGTCTAACTTTTGGCTACACCTTC
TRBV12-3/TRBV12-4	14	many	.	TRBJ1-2	CASRVGQYGYGYTF	TGTGCCAGCAGAGTTGGACAGTATGGCTATGGCTACACCTTC
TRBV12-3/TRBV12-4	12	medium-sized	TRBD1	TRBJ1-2	CASGDSPYGYTF	TGTGCCAGCGGGGACAGCCCCTATGGCTACACCTTC
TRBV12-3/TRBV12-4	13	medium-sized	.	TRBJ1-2	CASSSTGSIGYTF	TGTGCCAGCAGTTCTACAGGGTCTATTGGCTACACCTTC
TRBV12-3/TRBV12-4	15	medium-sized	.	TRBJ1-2	CASSLDYRENYGYTF	TGTGCCAGCAGTTTAGATTATCGGGAGAACTATGGCTACACCTTC
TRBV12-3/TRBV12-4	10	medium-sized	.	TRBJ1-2	CASSLNGYTF	TGTGCCAGCAGCCTCAACGGCTACACCTTC
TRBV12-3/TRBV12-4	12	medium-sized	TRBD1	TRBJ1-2	CATSQGWYGYTF	TGTGCCACCTCACAGGGGTGGTATGGCTACACCTTC
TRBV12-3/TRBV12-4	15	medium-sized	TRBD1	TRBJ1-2	CASSLQGWDNYGYTF	TGTGCCAGCAGTCTACAGGGGTGGGATAACTATGGCTACACCTTC
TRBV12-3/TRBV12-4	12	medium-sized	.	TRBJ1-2	CASSFLRATLTF	TGTGCCAGCAGTTTTCTACGGGCGACACTCACCTTC
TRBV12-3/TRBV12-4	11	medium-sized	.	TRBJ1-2	CASSRDYGYTF	TGTGCCAGCAGCAGGGACTATGGCTACACCTTC
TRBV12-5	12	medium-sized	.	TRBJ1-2	CASGSDFYGYTF	TGTGCTAGTGGTTCGGACTTCTATGGCTACACCTTC
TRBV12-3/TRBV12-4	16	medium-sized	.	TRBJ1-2	CASSLRGGSANYGYTF	TGTGCCAGCAGCCTACGGGGAGGGAGTGCTAACTATGGCTACACCTTC
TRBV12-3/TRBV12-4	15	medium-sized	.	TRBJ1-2	CASSLGSGTNYGYTF	TGTGCCAGCAGTTTAGGGTCGGGCACCAACTATGGCTACACCTTC
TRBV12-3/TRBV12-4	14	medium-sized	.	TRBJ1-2	CASSILPRSYGYTF	TGTGCCAGTAGTATTTTACCGAGAAGTTATGGCTACACCTTC
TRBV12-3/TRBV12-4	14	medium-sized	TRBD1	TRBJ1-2	CASSFGTGVYGYTF	TGTGCCAGCAGTTTCGGGACAGGGGTCTATGGCTACACCTTC
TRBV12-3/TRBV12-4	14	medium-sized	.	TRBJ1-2	CASSFRTGLYGYTF	TGTGCCAGCAGTTTTAGGACGGGACTTTATGGCTACACCTTC
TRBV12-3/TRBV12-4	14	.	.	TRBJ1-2	CASSFGSLNYGYTF	TGTGCCAGCAGTTTCGGGAGTCTGAACTATGGCTACACCTTC
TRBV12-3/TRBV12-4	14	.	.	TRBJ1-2	CASRQTTGGYGYTF	TGTGCCAGCAGACAAACGACAGGCGGCTATGGCTACACCTTC
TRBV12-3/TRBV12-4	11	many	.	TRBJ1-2	CASRSNYGYTF	TGTGCCAGCAGGAGCAACTATGGCTACACCTTC
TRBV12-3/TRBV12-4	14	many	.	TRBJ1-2	CASSLNRQSYGYTF	TGTGCCAGCAGTTTAAACAGGCAATCCTATGGCTACACCTTC
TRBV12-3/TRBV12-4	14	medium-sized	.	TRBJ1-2	CASSPHRDSYGYTF	TGTGCCAGCAGTCCGCACAGGGATTCCTATGGCTACACCTTC
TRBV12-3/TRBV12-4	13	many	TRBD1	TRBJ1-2	CASSMGQGYGYTF	TGTGCCAGCAGCATGGGACAGGGGTATGGCTACACCTTC